This is a list of T cell receptor beta chains from one sample in a study of blood T cell repertoires in COVID-19. Sequenced by immunoSEQ multiplex PCR; TCRdb stores in-frame clones only, minus some. This sample has some 130,000 clones, with more than 75% found just once. The sequencing sample was made of peripheral blood. Receptors were obtained from a man aged 60-69 years who had recovered from COVID-19. Both conserved end residues are part of each CDR3. Each record gives: J gene, D gene, V gene, CDR3 protein. D genes are given only for firm matches.

TRBJ2-1 | TRBD2 | TRBV13 | CASSFRASGKNEQFF
TRBJ1-2 | TRBD1 | TRBV7-9 | CASSLGTGVGGYTF
TRBJ2-7 | TRBD1 | TRBV4-2 | CASSGTRDSSYEQYF
TRBJ2-1 | TRBD2 | TRBV28 | CASSLSFPLDRPGTRTDNEQFF
TRBJ1-6 | TRBD1 | TRBV6-5 | CASTKDRGYNSPLHF
TRBJ1-2 | TRBD1 | TRBV3-1/TRBV3-2 | CASRQGQDYGYTF
TRBJ2-2 | TRBD1 | TRBV6-1 | CASSEEPGDRRNTGELFF
TRBJ2-3 | TRBD2 | TRBV7-8 | CASSPGLAGTTDTQYF
TRBJ2-1 | TRBD1 | TRBV10-3 | CAISGQGASSYNEQFF
TRBJ2-7 | TRBD1 | TRBV19 | CASKDRARWEQYF
TRBJ2-5 | TRBD2 | TRBV14 | CASSPTLAGLETQYF
TRBJ2-1 | TRBD2 | TRBV27 | CASSYRFLAGLNEQFF
TRBJ1-1 | TRBD1 | TRBV7-3 | CASSETGDGRDTEAFF
TRBJ1-3 | TRBD1 | TRBV20-1 | CSANDRALRNTIYF
TRBJ1-5 | TRBD1 | TRBV5-5 | CASSWDRGFQPQHF
TRBJ2-7 | NA | TRBV6-2/TRBV6-3 | CASSYYGGVYEQYF
TRBJ1-2 | TRBD1 | TRBV5-1 | CASSFTGTGAQGGYTF
TRBJ2-1 | NA | TRBV4-2 | CASSQDGDGNNEQFF
TRBJ2-5 | NA | TRBV6-6 | CASSSQETQYF
TRBJ2-7 | NA | TRBV28 | CASSFLATHEQYF
TRBJ1-6 | TRBD1 | TRBV19 | CASKGQPYSYNSPLHF
TRBJ1-1 | NA | TRBV6-5 | CASSYQTGYTEAFF
TRBJ1-6 | NA | TRBV28 | CASSLRGADNSPLHF
TRBJ1-2 | TRBD1 | TRBV28 | CASSDRGPGYTF
TRBJ1-1 | NA | TRBV19 | CASKVRQNTEAFF
TRBJ1-1 | TRBD1 | TRBV19 | CASSPGTGVNTEAFF
TRBJ2-5 | TRBD1 | TRBV28 | CASSLRDRVKETQYF
TRBJ1-1 | NA | TRBV30 | CAWGPLSGRADTEAFF
TRBJ1-1 | NA | TRBV19 | CAPERPRSTEAFF
TRBJ1-1 | NA | TRBV5-6 | CASSLAGGGSEAFF
TRBJ1-1 | TRBD1 | TRBV10-3 | CAISEMSTGGSTEAFF
TRBJ2-3 | NA | TRBV9 | CASSVGARDTDTQYF
TRBJ1-2 | TRBD1 | TRBV28 | CASSSGIRQGGYTF
TRBJ2-1 | TRBD2 | TRBV9 | CASSVAVGGSNSYNEQFF
TRBJ2-5 | NA | TRBV7-3 | CASSLSDSSQETQYF
TRBJ2-7 | NA | TRBV27 | CASRLAYRVGPVLF
TRBJ2-1 | TRBD1 | TRBV7-6 | CASSLAGQSSYNEQFF
TRBJ2-2 | NA | TRBV28 | CASRPQGRVHRTGELFF
TRBJ2-2 | NA | TRBV6-6 | CASSYSLGGELFF
TRBJ2-7 | NA | TRBV4-2 | CASSHFTSGYEQYF
TRBJ1-5 | TRBD1 | TRBV27 | CASSLGTGGNQPQHF
TRBJ1-3 | NA | TRBV2 | CASRGPGRDTIYF
TRBJ1-6 | TRBD1 | TRBV3-1/TRBV3-2 | CASSPDRVSPLHF
TRBJ2-1 | TRBD2 | TRBV4-1 | CASSPALAGAYNEQFF
TRBJ2-1 | NA | TRBV10-3 | CAISESSTGSNEQFF
TRBJ2-3 | NA | TRBV4-1 | CASSQDELQGDTQYF
TRBJ2-1 | NA | TRBV15 | CATSTLVRGNEQFF
TRBJ2-3 | NA | TRBV7-8 | CASSLSQGTGSYF
TRBJ1-2 | NA | TRBV10-3 | CAITATVAYGYTF
TRBJ2-3 | NA | TRBV19 | CASSIRGGDTQYF
TRBJ2-7 | NA | TRBV5-5 | CASSLEGAQVYEQYF
TRBJ1-6 | TRBD1 | TRBV9 | CASSVAGDRTAPLHF
TRBJ1-1 | NA | TRBV18 | CASSLYSMNTEAFF
TRBJ2-1 | TRBD1 | TRBV19 | CASSIEGQPYNEQFF
TRBJ2-1 | NA | TRBV11-3 | CASSLGGEQFF
TRBJ2-2 | TRBD1 | TRBV5-1 | CASSLVIRQGVGELFF
TRBJ2-3 | NA | TRBV5-1 | CASSLLSGSTDTQYF
TRBJ2-7 | NA | TRBV7-2 | CASSLQGSSYEQYF
TRBJ2-7 | NA | TRBV3-1/TRBV3-2 | CASSQADRYYYF